This T cell receptor beta chain comes out of a study of blood T cell repertoires in COVID-19 (dated by TCRdb to 2019 to 2021). Study-level background: The collaborator samples originated in the United States, Italy and Spain and spanned the acute and convalescent phases of COVID-19. The sample metadata nearly always contained a de-identified subject ID, COVID-19 status, age in years and sex. The samples were drawn from the first 160 participants of the ongoing ImmuneRACE study and from 1,254 subjects provided by 6 global collaborators. Deeply sampled blood TCRbeta repertoires from subjects exposed to, actively infected with, or recovered from COVID-19 were included in the dataset. The repertoires were released in a freely available public database meant as a resource for research on the immune response to SARS-CoV-2. The prospective study material was composed of cDNA or gDNA derived from T cells, B-cell-depleted T cells, or PBMCs. Where available, HLA class I and class II types were taken from metadata supplied by the sample provider and were not determined by assay-based typing.

On the study overall, not on this receptor specifically: The quantity of clinical and demographic metadata differed by source and by participant and was supplied without curation.

Concerning this clone itself: Its antigen specificity is not known. The record has no base qualities; no much larger clone is one base away.

Collaborating institutions collected whole blood in K2EDTA tubes following their own protocols. For TCRbeta analysis, collaborators shipped samples in one of three forms: frozen whole blood, isolated PBMCs, or DNA extracted from either of those sample types. V loses 2 bases, J loses 9 bases, and the germline ends lie 13 bases apart. There are 13 amino acids in the CDR3, from cysteine to phenylalanine inclusive. Only the CDR3 region is kept as DNA, spanning 39 bases read in frame from base 1. The CDR1 and CDR2 encoded by the germline V gene (reference sequence) are LGHDT and YNNKEL. The immunoSEQ Assay, a bias-controlled multiplex PCR, was used to amplify TCRbeta CDR3 regions from genomic DNA. The authors' analysis ran thus. Nucleated cell counts per sample were estimated from amplification of reference gene primers within the assay. Sequence reads were collapsed and filtered to measure the absolute abundance of every unique TCRbeta CDR3 rearrangement. For each sample, productive Simpson clonality was calculated as the square root of Simpson's diversity index across productive rearrangements. The table was pulled from immuneACCESS by TCRdb, which kept in-frame rearrangements only. Such tables lose some clones; where checked, under half of the loss comes from unresolved V genes, and the rest has no known cause. V and J calls and clone size follow that table, whereas D and trimming were derived from the DNA. The sample contains more than 200,000 clones, approximately 80% of them found a single time. Clones ranked in the top ten supply 25% to 35% of the sample.

This sequence was found in a man aged 40-55 years with acute or convalescent COVID-19. The sequence links TRBV3-1 (or the pseudogene TRBV3-2) to TRBJ1-1, with the D gene call left open. Material: peripheral blood. This receptor carries the CDR3 CASSQNRGFQAFF. The DNA is as follows: TGTGCCAGCAGCCAAAATCGAGGGTTCCAAGCTTTCTTT.